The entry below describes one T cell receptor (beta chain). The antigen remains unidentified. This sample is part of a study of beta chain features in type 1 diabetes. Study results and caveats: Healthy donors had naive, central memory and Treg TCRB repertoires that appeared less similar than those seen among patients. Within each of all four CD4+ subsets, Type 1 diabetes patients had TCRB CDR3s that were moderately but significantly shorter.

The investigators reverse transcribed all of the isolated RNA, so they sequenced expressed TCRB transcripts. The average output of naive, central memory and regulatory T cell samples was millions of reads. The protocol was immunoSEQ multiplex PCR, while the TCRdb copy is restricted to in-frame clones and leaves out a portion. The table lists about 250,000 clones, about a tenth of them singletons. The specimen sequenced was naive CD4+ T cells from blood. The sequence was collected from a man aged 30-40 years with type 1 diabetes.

Written as DNA, the CDR3 is TGCGCAACCACGGGCTATGGCTACACCTTC. Protein: CATTGYGYTF. This chain joins TRBV20-1 and TRBJ1-2; D remains unclear. The CDR3 loop spans 10 amino acids. Germline-derived CDR1 and CDR2 are DFQATT and SNEGSKA (reference sequence).